Below are 2 T cell receptor beta chains sequenced from a single sample in a study of CD8+ T cells in alopecia areata. The authors extracted RNA and reverse transcribed it into cDNA as the sequencing template. Sequencing used immunoSEQ multiplex PCR; TCRdb keeps in-frame clones, though not all of them. The sample lists 160,000 or so clones, about 54% occurring once. Specified treatment: oral pan-JAK inhibitor, 5-10 mg twice daily. Source: CD4+ T cells sorted from blood, taken around week 55, from a patient treated with tofacitinib. The receptors stem from a human donor with alopecia areata.

The chain employs TRBV5-1 and TRBJ1-4, with 7 bases aligning to TRBD1. J gave up 7 bases and V 8 bases, and 17 bases lay outside the gene matches. The CDR3 spans 16 residues. Germline CDR1 is SGHRS and CDR2 is YFSETQ. CDR3 DNA: TGCGCCAGTTCCAACCCCCCACAGGGGTCCGGTGAAAAACTGTTTTTT. Its translation is CASSNPPQGSGEKLFF.

The chain couples TRBV30 to TRBJ1-5; TRBD1 might be the D (6 bases). The CDR3 is 14 amino acids. V was shortened by 3 bases and J by 1 base, with 10 bases between the two germline ends. Looked up from germline, CDR1 is GTSNPN and CDR2 is SVGIG (reference sequence). The CDR3 loop reads CAWRVTGSNQPQHF. CDR3 bases: TGTGCCTGGAGAGTGACAGGAAGCAATCAGCCCCAGCATTTT.